A single T cell receptor (beta chain) is shown here with its context. Its antigen has not been determined. The record has no base qualities; no much larger clone is one base away. Donors were healthy HIV-negative adults with no recently reported acute infections or vaccinations. Only Caucasian adults living in Nashville, Tennessee, USA were represented among the donors. CD4+ T cells were enriched through magnetic negative selection, after which naive cells were positively selected on CD45RA and the remaining negative fraction served as the memory subset. After blood collection by leukapheresis, PBMCs were isolated using Ficoll-Histopaque density gradient centrifugation and then cryopreserved in the vapor phase of liquid nitrogen. Purity and quantity of every magnetically sorted T cell population were checked by analytical flow cytometry. From each sorted fraction, genomic DNA was isolated and quantified by UV absorbance on a Nanodrop 2000c.

TCR CDR3 regions were amplified from genomic DNA by multiplex PCR using the deep immunoSEQ assay. Genomic DNA extracted from each cell subset was distributed evenly over all wells of several immunoSEQ 96-well plates, and each plate served as one replicate. For sorted subsets, about 210 ng of genomic DNA, equivalent to 25,000 to 35,000 T cell genomes, went into each replicate PCR. The purified libraries were quantified using a Qubit 3.0 fluorometer, sized with a Bioanalyzer 2100, and then quantified again using the KAPA Library Quantification kit. Every immunoSEQ 96-well plate was sequenced on a dedicated single-read 150-cycle Illumina NextSeq 550 flow cell. As for the authors' bioinformatics: Because the immunoSEQ output held only junctional sequences and lacked quality scores, the filtering could not match the filtering applied to full-length reads. To assign V/J genes and CDR3, sequences were annotated using PyIR, a Python wrapper for IgBLAST v1.9, with IMGT germline references. Reads were filtered out if the reads had weak V/J assignments (E-value above 1e-6), no CDR3, stop codons, out-of-frame junctions, or ambiguous translated residues. V3J clonotypes were defined as sequences sharing an identical inferred V gene, J gene, and CDR3 amino acid sequence. The percentage overlap between two repertoires was calculated by dividing the number of shared unique clonotypes by the size of the smaller repertoire. Richness of each repertoire was evaluated using RTK rarefaction, the Chao1 estimator, and Recon v2.1 estimates of unobserved clonotypes. OLGA was used to compute generation probabilities for all TCRbeta clonotypes that the gDNA method yielded from a handful of donors. The source is immuneACCESS, and TCRdb retained only in-frame sequences with V and J called. Part of the clones is not carried over; for the studies checked, unresolved V genes explain less than half of this, and the remainder is unexplained. V, J and clone size are those of that table, while D and trimming were read from the DNA. This sample lists some 2.1 million clones; 90% to 95% were detected once. The ten largest make up roughly 0.13% of the sample.

These data belong to a study of shared clonotypes between healthy human individuals (dated by TCRdb to 2019 to 2021). About the study as a whole: A couple of women and three men aged 18 to 49 years were included in the cohort. Leukapheresis yielded between about 0.8 and 9.5 billion PBMCs per donor. Libraries were prepared and TCR repertoires were sequenced by different laboratories using diverse techniques, in order to increase sequencing depth and limit assay-specific biases. Blood TCR repertoires of four to six healthy adults were deeply sequenced to estimate repertoire size and the extent of clonotype sharing between individuals. For each donor, three plates each were used for CD4 naive and CD4 memory, two plates were used for CD8 naive, and one plate was used for CD8 memory.

Points the paper makes about the study in general: Only blood was sampled, and tissue TCR repertoires likely differ from those in blood. Larger estimated clonotype richness was generally found for naive subsets than for memory subsets. Even with the large sequencing depth, rarefaction of the sorted-subset datasets indicated that sequencing was incomplete. Compared with non-shared clonotypes, the clonotypes found in all four sorted-subset donors had higher generation probabilities. Pairwise subsampling led to the expectation that sequencing depth would affect the degree of clonotype sharing among donors. The genetic and exposure-history diversity represented was limited by the small number of donors. Across a handful of donors, around 5.4% of naive CD4, roughly 3.4% of naive CD8, 2% to 2.5% of memory CD4, and 0.4% of memory CD8 clonotypes were shared.

Measured from the cysteine to the phenylalanine, the CDR3 is 14 residues long. Only the CDR3 region is kept as DNA, spanning 42 bases read in frame from base 1. V loses 3 bases at its end and J loses 5 bases; junction bases beyond the gene matches: 9. CDR1 and CDR2 are read off the germline V gene (reference sequence) as GTSNPN and SVGIG. The material sequenced was naive CD4+ T cells sorted from blood. In light of the paper, this sample's cell subset or site label describes: CD45RA+ positively selected. This receptor was taken from a man between 18 and 29 years old in good health. The rearranged chain carries TRBV30 and TRBJ2-7; 8 junctional bases match TRBD2. CDR3 protein: CAWSGGAGLHEQYF. The DNA sequence is given as TGTGCCTGGAGCGGGGGGGCCGGGCTTCACGAGCAGTACTTC.